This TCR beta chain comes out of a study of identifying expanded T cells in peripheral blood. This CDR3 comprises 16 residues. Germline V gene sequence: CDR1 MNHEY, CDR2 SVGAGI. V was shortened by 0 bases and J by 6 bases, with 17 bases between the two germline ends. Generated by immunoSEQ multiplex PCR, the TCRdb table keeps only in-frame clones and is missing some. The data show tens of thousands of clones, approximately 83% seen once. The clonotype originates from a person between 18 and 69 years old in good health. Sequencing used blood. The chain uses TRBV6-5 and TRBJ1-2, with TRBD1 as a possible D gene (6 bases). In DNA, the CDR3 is TGTGCCAGCAGTTACTCGAAAGGGGGGGCTATGCATGGCTACACCTTC. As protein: CASSYSKGGAMHGYTF.